The T cell receptor beta chain described here comes from a study of OX40 agonist ivuxolimab in advanced cancers. Some background on the complete study: Ivuxolimab was an agonistic, fully human IgG2 monoclonal antibody directed against OX40 (CD134), a costimulatory receptor. Intravenous ivuxolimab was administered to patients every 2 weeks at six dose levels: 0.01, 0.1, 0.3, 1.5, 3 and 10 mg/kg. The dose-escalation cohort was around 84% male with a mean age of about 54 years, ranging from about 23 to 85. The purpose of peripheral TCRbeta sequencing was to test whether ivuxolimab changed TCR sequence diversity and led to clonal T-cell expansion. Of the approximately 54 dose-escalation patients, hepatocellular carcinoma was present in 19, melanoma in some 15, renal cell carcinoma in 9 and head and neck cancer in 9. The monotherapy dose-escalation portion (N = 52 patients) of the phase I ivuxolimab trial is reported in the paper. Three dose-escalation patients achieved partial responses, one with hepatocellular carcinoma and two with cutaneous melanoma. Patients were allowed to have had prior anti-PD-1, anti-PD-L1 or anti-CTLA-4 therapy, and around two fifths of the dose-escalation patients had been treated with checkpoint inhibitors. Overall study outcomes, separate from this receptor: The antigen specificity of the clonally expanded peripheral T cells was not determined. Low levels of normalized T-cell clonal expansion were also seen in some patients who did not respond. Clonal expansion of both CD4+ and CD8+ blood T cells was observed from baseline to week 6 at doses 0.1 to 3.0 mg/kg. After ivuxolimab, CD8+ T cells had more expanded clones than CD4+ T cells on average. In partial responders in the 0.1-3.0 mg/kg groups, normalized peripheral clonal expansion was found to be among the lowest, especially among CD8+ T cells.

Genomic DNA was extracted from sorted cells for sequencing of the TCRbeta CDR3 region. The immunoSEQ Assay was used to sequence the TCRbeta CDR3 regions. The table comes from immuneACCESS by way of TCRdb, which keeps in-frame sequences with V and J called. Part of the clones is missing from these tables; in studies checked, under half for an unresolved V gene and the rest for unknown reasons. This sample has tens of thousands of clones in its table, and about 88% of those were observed once. Jointly, the top ten make up 0.37% of the sample. This clone was counted a single time. Its binding antigen is unknown. No qualities accompany the bases; no much larger clone lies one base away. CDR1 and CDR2, per the germline V gene, are SGDLS and YYNGEE. There are 15 amino acids in the CDR3, from cysteine to phenylalanine inclusive. The only DNA kept is the CDR3, 45 bases in frame from the first base. V and J lose 0 bases and 1 base, and a span of 10 bases separates them.

The trial excluded patients who had a history of autoimmune disease or who were on systemic immunosuppression. Peripheral blood for TCR sequencing was collected from all dose cohorts at baseline, on cycle 4 day 1, and on cycle 7 day 1. Samples were obtained from an open-label, multicenter, first-in-human phase I dose-escalation trial of ivuxolimab. Adults with locally advanced or metastatic melanoma, renal cell, hepatocellular, or head and neck squamous cell carcinoma were enrolled in the trial. Before TCR sequencing, CD4+ T cells and CD8+ T cells from peripheral blood were sorted into separate populations.

This specimen was CD4+ or CD8+ T cells sorted from blood, taken in a trial of the OX40 agonist ivuxolimab. This receptor was obtained from an adult with an advanced solid tumor such as melanoma, head and neck, liver or kidney cancer. The rearrangement combines TRBV9 with TRBJ1-2; no confident D gene assignment can be made. The CDR3 here reads CASSVDQDVNYGYTF. The nucleotide sequence reads TGTGCCAGCAGCGTAGATCAGGATGTTAACTATGGCTACACCTTC.